Shown below are 22 T cell receptor beta chains from a single sample sequenced in a study of spatial heterogeneity in lung cancer. Time point specified: blood at routine non-recurrence follow-up after resection. Unsorted whole RNA from tumor, nontumor lung or frozen PBMC underwent sequencing. Using its own MiXCR run on the 5' RACE reads, TCRdb lists one record per CDR3 protein. The table shows approximately 56,000 distinct CDR3 sequences, with more than 6.5% occurring only once. The sample here was PBMCs, taken at follow-up. These receptors originate from a female donor with early-stage non-small cell lung cancer.

This clonotype has a handful of counts. This sequence joins TRBV20-1 and TRBJ2-7; no clear D. CDR3 length: 14 amino acids. V shed 2 bases and J shed 0 bases, with 11 bases lying between them. The germline gives CDR1 DFQATT, CDR2 SNEGSKA (reference sequence). The DNA of the CDR3 is TGCAGTGCTAGAAATCCGAGGAGCTCCTACGAGCAGTACTTC. Its protein is CSARNPRSSYEQYF.

This clonotype was observed at least ten times. V usage is TRBV20-1 and J usage is TRBJ2-1, with D possibly TRBD1 on 5 matching bases. There are 14 residues in the CDR3. CDR1 and CDR2 (germline): DFQATT, SNEGSKA (reference sequence). V was shortened by 3 bases and J by 11 bases, with 20 bases between the two germline ends. CDR3 DNA: TGCAGTGCTAGCGTGTCCACGACAGTCATTAAGCAGTTCTTC. Amino acid sequence: CSASVSTTVIKQFF.

This clonotype was counted many times. The chain links TRBV20-1 to TRBJ2-3; the D gene could be TRBD1 or TRBD2 (5 bases each). Deletions cut 4 bases from V and 2 bases from J, with 19 bases between. From germline, CDR1 is DFQATT and CDR2 SNEGSKA (reference sequence). The CDR3 length is 16 residues. In DNA, the CDR3 is TGCAGTGCTACCGGGGCGGGCACCACCTACACAGATACGCAGTATTTT. This codes for CSATGAGTTYTDTQYF.

In its sample, this clonotype was seen a few times. This chain connects TRBV5-1 to TRBJ1-4; D uncertain. The CDR3 is made up of 15 amino acids. Deletions cut 0 bases from V and 5 bases from J, with 11 bases between. Germline loops: CDR1 SGHRS, CDR2 YFSETQ. The CDR3 DNA reads TGCGCCAGCAGCTTGGATTCGGGGTCGAATGAAAAACTGTTTTTT. It specifies CASSLDSGSNEKLFF.

The J gene is TRBJ1-5, the V gene TRBV20-1; 10 bases match TRBD1. V lost 5 bases to trimming and J lost 3 bases; unmatched junction nucleotides: 7. Germline CDR1 reads DFQATT; CDR2 reads SNEGSKA (reference sequence). The CDR3 loop spans 15 amino acids. The CDR3 is CSAQPGQGYNQPQHF. For the CDR3, the DNA is TGCAGTGCTCAACCGGGACAGGGGTACAATCAGCCCCAGCATTTT.

This clonotype has ten or more counts. V and J are TRBV29-1 and TRBJ1-1; D uncertain. The ends were cut back, 6 bases at V and 3 bases at J, with 17 bases in the middle. Germline V gene sequence: CDR1 SQVTM, CDR2 ANQGSEA. CDR3 length: 14 residues. DNA for the CDR3: TGCAGCGTCCCAGGAGGGAGCATGGACACTGAAGCTTTCTTT. Residues: CSVPGGSMDTEAFF.

This clonotype was observed a handful of times. This chain uses TRBV5-1 with TRBJ1-2; D gene uncertain. V was clipped by 0 bases and J by 3 bases, with 6 bases between them. CDR3 length: 13 residues. CDR1 SGHRS and CDR2 YFSETQ come from the germline V gene. The CDR3 loop is CASSLDPDYGYTF. CDR3 DNA sequence: TGCGCCAGCAGCTTGGACCCCGACTATGGCTACACCTTC.

A remark on this clonotype: Since the CDR3 does not end with the conserved phenylalanine or tryptophan, this likely comes from a read error. The chain carries TRBV5-1 and TRBJ2-5; D is unresolved. The germline V gene encodes CDR1 SGHRS and CDR2 YFSETQ. The CDR3 extends over 12 amino acids. Deletions cut 0 bases from V and 1 base from J, with 1 base between. Here the CDR3 reads CASSLVQETQYI. CDR3 bases: TGCGCCAGCAGCTTGGTCCAAGAGACCCAGTACATC.

This clonotype was counted ten times or more. The chain recombines TRBV7-2 with TRBJ2-3; D is unresolved. The CDR3 runs to 12 residues. V lost 5 bases, J lost 2 bases, and 5 bases lay in between. Germline CDR1 reads SGHTA; CDR2 reads FQGNSA. Here the CDR3 reads CASSPYTDTQYF. CDR3 coding DNA: TGTGCCAGCAGCCCCTACACAGATACGCAGTATTTT.

The sample holds a few counts of this clonotype. The chain recombines TRBV6-5 with TRBJ2-3, with 8 bases matching TRBD2. The V gene end was trimmed by 3 bases and the J gene end by 8 bases; junction bases not matched to a gene: 4. The CDR3 sequence is 13 residues long. Germline V lookup: CDR1 MNHEY, CDR2 SVGAGI. The CDR3 DNA sequence: TGTGCCAGCAGTTATAACGGGGGGGGTACGCAGTATTTT. It specifies CASSYNGGGTQYF.

This clonotype was detected only a few times. The J gene is TRBJ1-1, the V gene TRBV25-1, with D possibly being TRBD1 (5 bases). Trimming removed 6 bases from V and 0 bases from J, with 14 bases in between. Germline CDR1 reads MGHDK; CDR2 reads SYGVNS. CDR3 length: 15 amino acids. The CDR3: CASSRPGRVNTEAFF. CDR3 bases: TGTGCCAGCAGCCGTCCGGGGCGGGTGAACACTGAAGCTTTCTTT.

CDR3 region: CASTTRQRDYEQYF. The CDR3 DNA follows: TGTGCCAGCACCACCCGACAGAGGGACTACGAGCAGTACTTC. V gene TRBV5-4 combines with J gene TRBJ2-7; D possibly uses TRBD1 or TRBD2 (5 bases each). Between the trimmed V and J ends, which lost 6 bases and 3 bases, there was a span of 16 bases. The length of the CDR3 is 14 residues. Germline CDR1 is SGHNT and CDR2 is YYREEE (reference sequence). Together with reference TRBV5-4 and TRBJ2-7, the CDR3 gives the full variable domain: ETGVTQSPTHLIKTRGQQVTLRCSSQSGHNTVSWYQQALGQGPQFIFQYYREEENGRGNFPPRFSGLQFPNYSSELNVNALELDDSALYLCASTTRQRDYEQYFGPGTRLTVT.

In its sample, this clonotype was seen many times. The V gene is TRBV20-1, the J gene TRBJ1-6; perhaps TRBD1 as D (6 bases). The V and J ends lost 0 bases and 2 bases respectively, with 14 bases between them. Looked up from germline, CDR1 is DFQATT and CDR2 is SNEGSKA (reference sequence). There are 17 residues in the CDR3. The CDR3, as DNA: TGCAGTGCTAGAGATACGGGTAGGGGGGCCTATAATTCACCCCTCCACTTT. This codes for CSARDTGRGAYNSPLHF.

This clonotype occurred many times. The CDR3 DNA reads TGTGCCAGCAGTGATGTTCTGAGCGGGGGCGTCAATGAGCAGTTCTTC. Its protein is CASSDVLSGGVNEQFF. This sequence joins TRBV2 and TRBJ2-1; 8 bases are shared with TRBD2. Losses at the gene ends were 3 bases for V and 6 bases for J; bases not matched to a gene: 10. Germline V gene data show CDR1 as SNHLY and CDR2 as FYNNEI. The CDR3 spans 16 residues.

This clonotype was seen ten or more times. The chain has TRBV3-1 and TRBJ2-7; D tentatively fits TRBD1 or TRBD2 (5 bases each). V was shortened by 3 bases and J by 2 bases, with 11 bases between the two germline ends. Germline V gives CDR1 LGHDT, CDR2 YNNKEL (reference sequence). The CDR3 is made up of 14 amino acids. CDR3 protein: CASSHLGTTYEQYF. CDR3 in DNA: TGTGCCAGCAGCCACCTGGGGACCACCTACGAGCAGTACTTC.

As for this clonotype: Relative to the germline gene, one junction end is altered; a read error may explain this. V and J are TRBV5-1 and TRBJ1-6; 9 bases map to TRBD1. CDR1 is SGHRS, CDR2 YFSETQ, per germline. The CDR3 length is 17 residues. CDR3: CASRLNAGTGHQSRFVF. Written as DNA, the CDR3 is TGCGCCAGCAGACTGAATGCGGGGACAGGGCATCAGAGTCGGTTTGTTTTT.

This clonotype was seen repeatedly, ten times or more. The gene calls are TRBV28 and TRBJ2-6; 10 bases map to TRBD1. CDR1 and CDR2 (germline): MDHEN, SYDVKM. The CDR3 is made up of 18 amino acids. V gave up 6 bases and J gave up 0 bases; unmatched junction bases: 8. The CDR3 region is CASSLWTGGNSGANVLTF. CDR3 in DNA: TGTGCCAGCAGCCTATGGACAGGGGGAAACTCTGGGGCCAACGTCCTGACTTTC.

This clonotype was recorded at least ten times. This chain connects TRBV7-2 to TRBJ2-3, with 8 nucleotides matching TRBD2. CDR1 and CDR2 (germline): SGHTA, FQGNSA. This CDR3 region has 15 residues. Unmatched junction bases numbered 3, after V lost 0 bases and J lost 4 bases. The CDR3, as DNA: TGTGCCAGCAGCTTAGCCCGCGGGGGGCCAGATACGCAGTATTTT. This encodes CASSLARGGPDTQYF.

This clonotype came up a few times. The chain joins TRBV4-2 to TRBJ2-2, with D hard to call. V was trimmed by 2 bases and J by 1 base, leaving 8 bases between them. The CDR3 is 15 amino acids. Per germline, CDR1 LGHNA and CDR2 YNFKEQ. The CDR3 bases are TGTGCCAGCAGCCAACGGTCTGTGAACACCGGGGAGCTGTTTTTT. Protein sequence: CASSQRSVNTGELFF.

This clonotype came up many times. The J gene is TRBJ2-3, the V gene TRBV5-1, with D maybe TRBD2 (6 bases). Trimming removed 0 bases at V and 5 bases at J, with 7 bases between. This CDR3 contains 13 residues. Germline V CDR1 and CDR2: SGHRS, YFSETQ. CDR3 sequence: CASSLGEEDTQYF. DNA for the CDR3: TGCGCCAGCAGCTTGGGGGAGGAAGATACGCAGTATTTT.

This clonotype was counted many times. This chain links TRBV28 with TRBJ2-1; D may correspond to TRBD1 or TRBD2 (5 bases each). Between the trimmed V and J ends, which lost 3 bases and 5 bases, there was a span of 14 bases. Germline CDR1 MDHEN, CDR2 SYDVKM. This CDR3 is built from 15 residues. The chain's CDR3 is CASSFRDRRHNEQFF. The CDR3 DNA follows: TGTGCCAGCAGTTTTAGGGACCGGAGGCACAATGAGCAGTTCTTC.

Ten or more counts support this clonotype. The chain recombines TRBV24-1 with TRBJ2-3, with D possibly called TRBD1 or TRBD2 (5 bases each). The CDR3 sequence is 14 residues long. Germline-derived CDR1 and CDR2 are KGHDR and SFDVKD. V was trimmed by 9 bases and J by 3 bases, leaving 15 bases between them. The CDR3 is CATGTDRGTDTQYF. The CDR3 bases are TGTGCCACCGGCACCGACAGAGGGACAGATACGCAGTATTTT.